A single sample is the source of the 24 T cell receptor beta chains below, sequenced in a study of T cells after yellow fever vaccination. TCRdb reanalysed the 5' RACE reads using MiXCR and keeps one entry per CDR3 protein. Of some 290,000 distinct CDR3 sequences in the sample, roughly 10% were seen once. The material sequenced was CD4+ T cells sorted from PBMCs, taken 45 days after the yellow fever booster vaccination. Source of these receptors: a man between 18 and 35 years old who received the YFV17D yellow fever vaccine.

Ten or more counts support this clonotype. The gene calls are TRBV4-1 and TRBJ2-3, with D perhaps TRBD1 or TRBD2 (6 bases each). The V gene's germline CDR1 is MGHRA and CDR2 YSYEKL. The length of the CDR3 is 19 residues. V was shortened by 4 bases and J by 0 bases, with 23 bases between the two germline ends. The CDR3 sequence: CASSLSPGAPLGSTDTQYF. CDR3 DNA sequence: TGCGCCAGCAGCCTTTCCCCGGGGGCGCCTCTAGGTAGCACAGATACGCAGTATTTT.

This clonotype has a handful of counts. The chain uses TRBV7-8 and TRBJ2-7, with 8 bases that match TRBD1. The V gene's germline CDR1 is SGHVS and CDR2 FQNEAQ. This CDR3 is 18 amino acids long. The V and J ends lost 0 bases and 2 bases, in that order; junction bases with no gene match: 12. In DNA form, the CDR3 reads TGTGCCAGCAGCTTAGCCAGGGTTCCGGACAGGGTGACCTACGAGCAGTACGTC. The encoded protein is CASSLARVPDRVTYEQYV.

This clonotype was seen at least ten times. This chain links TRBV6-1 with TRBJ2-7; TRBD1 agrees at 7 bases. Trimming at V came to 4 bases and at J to 5 bases, leaving 8 bases not matched to a gene. The CDR3 sequence is 14 residues long. Germline V lookup: CDR1 MNHNS, CDR2 SASEGT. In DNA, the CDR3 is TGTGCCAGCAGTGCTCGACAGGGCTGGGACGAGCAGTACTTC. Translated, it gives CASSARQGWDEQYF.

This clonotype was found many times. The CDR3 spells CASQEGGGAHSHNEQFF. CDR3 nucleotide sequence: TGTGCCAGCCAGGAGGGCGGGGGTGCACATTCTCACAATGAGCAGTTCTTC. The gene calls are TRBV11-1 and TRBJ2-1; 7 bases map to TRBD2. Looked up from germline, CDR1 is SGHAT and CDR2 is FQDESV (reference sequence). This CDR3 spans 17 amino acids. Trimming removed 8 bases from V and 5 bases from J; junction bases left unmatched: 18.

The gene calls are TRBV12-3 or TRBV12-4 and TRBJ1-6; D gene unclear. V dropped 4 bases and J dropped 9 bases, with 13 bases sitting between them. The CDR3 length is 14 residues. In nucleotides, the CDR3 is TGTGCCAGCAGTTCGGAAATCGAGGGTTCACCCCTCCACTTT. Translating it yields CASSSEIEGSPLHF.

This clonotype was counted only a few times. The chain is built from TRBV7-3 and TRBJ2-1, with TRBD2 matching over 11 bases. V trimming: 2 bases; J trimming: 13 bases; junction bases outside the gene matches: 10. CDR1 is SGHTA and CDR2 is FQGTGA in the germline V gene. This CDR3 region has 15 residues. The CDR3 sequence is CASSLEVAGGPVQFF. In nucleotides, the CDR3 is TGTGCCAGCAGCTTAGAAGTAGCGGGGGGGCCGGTTCAGTTCTTC. The full variable domain, rest sourced from reference TRBV7-3 and TRBJ2-1, is GAGVSQTPSNKVTEKGKYVELRCDPISGHTALYWYRQSLGQGPEFLIYFQGTGAADDSGLPNDRFFAVRPEGSVSTLKIQRTERGDSAVYLCASSLEVAGGPVQFFGPGTRLTVL.

This clonotype was recorded at least ten times. V is TRBV5-1 and J is TRBJ1-1; the D is unclear. Germline CDR1 is SGHRS and CDR2 is YFSETQ. This CDR3 contains 13 residues. Between the trimmed V and J ends, which lost 2 bases and 4 bases, there was a span of 9 bases. The CDR3 DNA is TGCGCCAGCAGCTTTGAGGCAGGCACTGAAGCTTTCTTT. It specifies CASSFEAGTEAFF. The full variable domain, rest sourced from reference TRBV5-1 and TRBJ1-1, is KAGVTQTPRYLIKTRGQQVTLSCSPISGHRSVSWYQQTPGQGLQFLFEYFSETQRNKGNFPGRFSGRQFSNSRSEMNVSTLELGDSALYLCASSFEAGTEAFFGQGTRLTVV.

There are many counts of this clonotype. The chain uses TRBV7-2 and TRBJ2-2; D not resolved. Germline-derived CDR1 and CDR2 are SGHTA and FQGNSA. There are 12 residues in the CDR3. V dropped 6 bases and J dropped 0 bases, with 2 bases sitting between them. In DNA form, the CDR3 reads TGTGCCAGCAGGGCGAACACCGGGGAGCTGTTTTTT. Translation gives CASRANTGELFF.

The chain carries TRBV20-1 and TRBJ2-3; a possible D gene is TRBD1 (6 bases). Trimming stripped 6 bases from V and 2 bases from J, with 12 bases between. Germline CDR1 is DFQATT and CDR2 is SNEGSKA (reference sequence). CDR3 length: 13 amino acids. CDR3: CSATQGFTDTQYF. In DNA form, the CDR3 reads TGCAGTGCCACACAGGGTTTCACAGATACGCAGTATTTT.

The V call is TRBV3-1, the J call TRBJ1-2; 7 positions agree with TRBD1. J was trimmed by 3 bases and V by 1 base; bases with no gene match: 2. CDR3 size: 14 residues. Germline CDR1 is LGHDT and CDR2 is YNNKEL (reference sequence). Written as DNA, the CDR3 is TGTGCCAGCAGCCAAGCACAGGGGTACTATGGCTACACCTTC. This encodes CASSQAQGYYGYTF.

The chain recombines TRBV10-1 with TRBJ2-3, with TRBD1 identical over 7 bases. The CDR3 is made up of 16 amino acids. The V gene's germline CDR1 is WNHNN and CDR2 SYGVQD (reference sequence). The ends lost 6 bases at V and 2 bases at J; junction bases unmatched: 11. Here the CDR3 reads CASSGTGAPSTDTQYF. The CDR3, as DNA: TGCGCCAGCAGCGGTACAGGGGCTCCCTCCACAGATACGCAGTATTTT.

The chain is built from TRBV7-9 and TRBJ2-5, with D possibly being TRBD1 (6 bases). The CDR3 totals 14 residues. In germline, CDR1 is SEHNR, CDR2 FQNEAQ (reference sequence). Trimming removed 5 bases from V and 0 bases from J, with 10 bases in between. In DNA form, the CDR3 reads TGTGCCAGCAGCCGCAGGGGAAACCAAGAGACCCAGTACTTC. It is translated as CASSRRGNQETQYF. Complete variable domain (other parts from reference TRBV7-9 and TRBJ2-5): DTGVSQNPRHKITKRGQNVTFRCDPISEHNRLYWYRQTLGQGPEFLTYFQNEAQLEKSRLLSDRFSAERPKGSFSTLEIQRTEQGDSAMYLCASSRRGNQETQYFGPGTRLLVL.

In its sample, this clonotype was seen a few times. The chain joins TRBV13 to TRBJ2-3; the D call may be TRBD1 or TRBD2 (7 bases each). The CDR3 contains 16 residues. The V end was cut by 5 bases, the J end by 3 bases, with 18 bases between. In germline, CDR1 is PRHDT, CDR2 FYEKMQ (reference sequence). The CDR3 DNA reads TGTGCCAGCAGCCTTGGGACAGCCGGGGGGACAGATACGCAGTATTTT. It yields the protein CASSLGTAGGTDTQYF.

This clonotype came up once. This chain connects TRBV11-2 to TRBJ2-3; 7 nucleotides line up with TRBD1. The CDR3 runs 16 residues. The V gene's germline CDR1 is SGHAT and CDR2 FQNNGV. V trimming: 4 bases; J trimming: 0 bases; junction bases outside the gene matches: 7. The CDR3 sequence: CASSSIRGSSTDTQYF. As DNA, the CDR3 is TGTGCCAGCAGCTCAATCAGGGGGAGTAGCACAGATACGCAGTATTTT.

This clonotype was observed a few times. This rearrangement joins TRBV2 to TRBJ1-6, with D unresolved. This CDR3 region has 14 residues. Trimming took 6 bases from V and 0 from J, leaving 6 bases between them. Germline V gives CDR1 SNHLY, CDR2 FYNNEI. For the CDR3, the DNA is TGTGCCAGCAGGGAGAGCTCCTATAATTCACCCCTCCACTTT. Amino acids: CASRESSYNSPLHF.

The chain recombines TRBV29-1 with TRBJ2-5, with 9 positions matching TRBD1. This CDR3 spans 12 amino acids. V lost 7 bases to trimming and J lost 10 bases; unmatched junction nucleotides: 10. Germline values: CDR1 SQVTM, CDR2 ANQGSEA. This CDR3 is CSATDRGSIQYF. The CDR3 nucleotides read TGCAGCGCTACCGACAGGGGGTCAATCCAGTACTTC.

This clonotype showed up just a few times. The genes are TRBV20-1 and TRBJ1-4; 7 nucleotides line up with TRBD1. Germline CDR1 reads DFQATT; CDR2 reads SNEGSKA (reference sequence). The length of the CDR3 is 13 residues. V gave up 5 bases and J gave up 7 bases; unmatched junction bases: 7. This CDR3 is CSALRQGSEKLFF. The CDR3 nucleotides are TGCAGTGCTCTTAGACAGGGTTCTGAAAAACTGTTTTTT.

The chain employs TRBV6-4 and TRBJ1-6; no clear D gene. Germline V gene lookup returns CDR1 MRHNA and CDR2 SNTAGT. Trimming stripped 2 bases from V and 11 bases from J, with 13 bases between. CDR3 size: 14 residues. The CDR3 region is CASSDPGGSPPLHF. The CDR3 region has the DNA TGTGCCAGCAGTGACCCGGGCGGGTCTCCACCCCTCCACTTT.

The rearrangement uses TRBV4-3 and TRBJ2-3, with 8 bases matching TRBD2. The CDR3 spans 14 residues. Germline-derived CDR1 and CDR2 are LGHNA and YSLEER. Trimming cost V 3 bases and J 3 bases; bases outside gene matches: 2. CDR3 region: CASSQRGATDTQYF. The CDR3 DNA sequence: TGCGCCAGCAGCCAGCGGGGGGCTACAGATACGCAGTATTTT.

This clonotype appeared once. The rearrangement links TRBV7-2 to TRBJ1-5, with unresolved D. V lost 5 bases and J 2 bases, leaving 7 bases between the germline ends. The CDR3 is 13 amino acids. The germline gives CDR1 SGHTA, CDR2 FQGNSA. The chain's CDR3 is CASSGPGNQPQHF. CDR3 in DNA: TGTGCCAGCAGCGGGCCGGGCAATCAGCCCCAGCATTTT.

The V gene is TRBV6-4, the J gene TRBJ1-1, with D perhaps TRBD1 (6 bases). From germline, CDR1 is MRHNA and CDR2 SNTAGT. Trimming removed 3 bases at V and 6 bases at J, with 14 bases between. The CDR3 runs 14 residues. Written as DNA, the CDR3 is TGTGCCAGCAGTGATCGGGGGCAAGTCCCTGAAGCTTTCTTT. As protein: CASSDRGQVPEAFF.

In its sample, this clonotype was seen a few times. V usage is TRBV11-2 and J usage is TRBJ1-6; 7 bases are a match to TRBD1. The CDR3 has 14 residues. V shed 4 bases, J shed 14 bases, and the junction held 11 bases outside the gene matches. Germline lookup yields CDR1 SGHAT and CDR2 FQNNGV. CDR3 sequence reads: CASSSSRGQSTLHF. The DNA for the CDR3 is TGTGCCAGCAGCTCATCCCGGGGACAGAGCACCCTCCACTTT.

This clonotype was counted a few times. The chain uses TRBV12-3 or TRBV12-4 and TRBJ1-6, with a weak D call TRBD1 (5 bases). The CDR3 is 14 amino acids. The V end lost 5 bases, the J end lost 5 bases, and 10 bases lay between the germline ends. The CDR3 reads CASSRDGNNSPLHF. The CDR3 region has the DNA TGTGCCAGCAGTCGGGACGGAAATAATTCACCCCTCCACTTT.

This clonotype occurred many times. The CDR3 DNA is TGCAGCGTTGGACCCTCCGTCAATGAGCAGTTCTTC. Translating it yields CSVGPSVNEQFF. J is TRBJ2-1 and V is TRBV29-1; D is uncertain. The germline V gene has CDR1 SQVTM and CDR2 ANQGSEA. Deletions cut 4 bases from V and 6 bases from J, with 10 bases between. This CDR3 spans 12 amino acids.